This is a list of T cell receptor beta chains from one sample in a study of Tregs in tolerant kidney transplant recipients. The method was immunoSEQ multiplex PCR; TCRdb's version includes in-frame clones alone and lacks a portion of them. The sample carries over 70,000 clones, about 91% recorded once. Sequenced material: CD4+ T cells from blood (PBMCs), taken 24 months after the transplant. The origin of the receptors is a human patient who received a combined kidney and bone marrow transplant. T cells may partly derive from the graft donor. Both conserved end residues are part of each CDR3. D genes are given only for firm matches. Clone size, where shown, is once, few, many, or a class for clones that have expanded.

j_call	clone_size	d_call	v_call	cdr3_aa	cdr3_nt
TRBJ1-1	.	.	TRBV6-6	CASSYSTGMNTEAFF	TGTGCCAGCAGTTACTCCACAGGGATGAACACTGAAGCTTTCTTT
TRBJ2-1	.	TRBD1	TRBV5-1	CASRTGTGNNEQFF	TGCGCCAGCAGAACCGGGACAGGGAACAATGAGCAGTTCTTC
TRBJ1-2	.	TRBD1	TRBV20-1	CSALTGTGYTF	TGCAGTGCTCTGACAGGGACTGGCTACACCTTC
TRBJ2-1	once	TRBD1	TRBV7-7	CASSLSKGQDFSYNEQFF	TGTGCCAGCAGCTTATCGAAGGGACAGGACTTTAGCTACAATGAGCAGTTCTTC
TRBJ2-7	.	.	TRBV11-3	CASSLRGQGSYEQYF	TGTGCCAGCAGTCTAAGGGGCCAGGGATCCTACGAGCAGTACTTC
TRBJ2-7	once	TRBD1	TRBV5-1	CASSRVTGGGHEQYF	TGCGCCAGCAGCAGAGTAACAGGGGGCGGCCACGAGCAGTACTTC
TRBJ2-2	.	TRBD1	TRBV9	CASSVGQGAARNGELFF	TGTGCCAGCAGCGTAGGTCAGGGGGCCGCCAGGAACGGGGAGCTGTTTTTT
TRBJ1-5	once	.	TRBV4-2	CASSQAPNQPQHF	TGTGCCAGCAGCCAAGCCCCTAATCAGCCCCAGCATTTT
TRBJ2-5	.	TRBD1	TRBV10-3	CAISVGQATQETQYF	TGTGCCATCAGTGTGGGACAGGCCACTCAAGAGACCCAGTACTTC
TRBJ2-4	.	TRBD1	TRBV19	CASSSFQTGAKNIQYF	TGTGCCAGTAGTAGTTTTCAGACAGGGGCCAAAAACATTCAGTACTTC
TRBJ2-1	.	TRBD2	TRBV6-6	CASTPSGTRFLGEQFF	TGTGCCAGCACCCCTTCCGGGACTAGGTTCTTGGGTGAGCAGTTCTTC
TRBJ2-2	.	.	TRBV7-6	CASSPQGTNTGELFF	TGTGCCAGCAGCCCACAGGGAACGAACACCGGGGAGCTGTTTTTT
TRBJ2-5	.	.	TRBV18	CASSPPFLSRETQYF	TGTGCCAGCTCACCACCGTTTTTATCCAGGGAGACCCAGTACTTC
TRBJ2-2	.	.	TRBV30	CALAKRSNTGELFF	TGTGCCTTAGCGAAGAGGTCCAACACCGGGGAGCTGTTTTTT
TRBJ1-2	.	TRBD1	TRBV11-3	CASRLAGGETNYGYTF	TGTGCCAGCAGACTGGCAGGGGGCGAAACTAACTATGGCTACACCTTC
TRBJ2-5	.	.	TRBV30	CAWSVGGTQYF	TGTGCCTGGAGTGTAGGGGGGACCCAGTACTTC
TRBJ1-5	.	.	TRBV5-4	CASSDRGQPQHF	TGTGCCAGCAGCGATCGGGGTCAGCCCCAGCATTTT
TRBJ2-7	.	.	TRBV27	CASSARQFAYEQYF	TGTGCCAGCAGTGCACGACAGTTTGCGTACGAGCAGTACTTC
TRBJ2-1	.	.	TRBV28	CASSLTPYGGENEQFF	TGTGCCAGCAGTTTGACCCCCTACGGAGGGGAGAATGAGCAGTTCTTC
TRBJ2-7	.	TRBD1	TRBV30	CAWSGDRGYEQYF	TGTGCCTGGAGTGGAGACAGGGGCTACGAGCAGTACTTC
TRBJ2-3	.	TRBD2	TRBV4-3	CASSQDYALAGGPTDTQYF	TGCGCCAGCAGCCAAGATTATGCGCTAGCGGGGGGGCCGACAGATACGCAGTATTTT
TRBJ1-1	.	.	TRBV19	CASSIELSHFLNTEAFF	TGTGCCAGTAGTATAGAACTCTCCCACTTTTTAAACACTGAAGCTTTCTTT
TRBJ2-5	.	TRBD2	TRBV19	CASSTRLAGGILQETQYF	TGTGCCAGTAGCACCCGACTAGCGGGAGGGATCTTACAAGAGACCCAGTACTTC
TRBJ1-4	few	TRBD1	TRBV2	CASRDRGPTNEKLFF	TGTGCCAGCCGGGACAGGGGGCCAACTAATGAAAAACTGTTTTTT
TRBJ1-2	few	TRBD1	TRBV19	CASRMRDSPGYGYTF	TGTGCCAGTAGAATGAGGGACAGTCCTGGCTATGGCTACACCTTC
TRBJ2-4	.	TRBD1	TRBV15	CATSNDGFRGRYF	TGTGCCACCAGCAATGACGGATTCAGGGGGCGGTACTTC
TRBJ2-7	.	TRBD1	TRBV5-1	CASSYRTGPSSYEQYF	TGCGCCAGCAGCTACCGGACAGGGCCTAGCTCCTACGAGCAGTACTTC
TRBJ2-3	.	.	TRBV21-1	CASSKPRTSATDTQYF	TGTGCCAGCAGCAAACCCCGGACTAGCGCCACAGATACGCAGTATTTT
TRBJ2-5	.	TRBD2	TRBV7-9	CASSYKATSGNQETQYF	TGTGCCAGCAGCTATAAAGCGACTAGCGGGAACCAAGAGACCCAGTACTTC
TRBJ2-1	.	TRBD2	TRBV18	CASSPGLAGINEQFF	TGTGCCAGCTCACCCGGACTAGCGGGGATAAATGAGCAGTTCTTC
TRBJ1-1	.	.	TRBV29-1	CSVAGGRSPNTEAFF	TGCAGCGTGGCGGGCGGCCGGTCCCCTAACACTGAAGCTTTCTTT
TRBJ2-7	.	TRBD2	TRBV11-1	CASSPLWGGYEQYF	TGTGCCAGCAGCCCGCTCTGGGGGGGATACGAGCAGTACTTC
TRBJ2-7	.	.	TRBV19	CASSLNRDYEQYF	TGTGCCAGTAGTCTCAACCGGGACTACGAGCAGTACTTC
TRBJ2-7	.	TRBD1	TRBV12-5	CASGLVRMDRQIYEQYF	TGTGCTAGTGGTTTGGTACGGATGGACAGGCAAATCTACGAGCAGTACTTC
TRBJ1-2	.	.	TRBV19	CASSPTGPNYGYTF	TGTGCCAGTAGCCCGACAGGTCCGAACTATGGCTACACCTTC
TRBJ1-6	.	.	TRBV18	CASSPGRDSYNSPLHF	TGTGCCAGCTCACCCGGACGGGACTCCTATAATTCACCCCTCCACTTT
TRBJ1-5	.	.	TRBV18	CASSDRSNSNQPQHF	TGTGCCAGCTCGGACAGAAGTAATAGCAATCAGCCCCAGCATTTT